This record covers a single T cell receptor beta chain. This CDR3 contains 15 residues. CDR1 is MGHRA and CDR2 is YSYEKL in the germline V gene. Germline trimming cut 5 bases from V and 2 bases from J; bases unmatched to any gene: 6. TCRdb independently ran MiXCR on the RT-PCR reads; one entry per CDR3 protein. Counted here are under 3,000 distinct CDR3 sequences, 85% to 90% occurring once; the ten biggest clones make up under 4.5%. The sample belongs to a study of yellow fever vaccine responses in identical twins. The sample here was T cells from blood (PBMCs), unsorted or a sorted subset (not recorded which), taken before or after yellow fever vaccination (not recorded which). The sequence was collected from a woman under 30 who received the yellow fever vaccine. This chain connects TRBV4-1 to TRBJ2-3, with 8 bases aligning to TRBD2. Written as DNA, the CDR3 is TGCGCCAGCAGCTCGCGGGGGGCGAACACAGATACGCAGTATTTT. Translating gives CASSSRGANTDTQYF.